Sequencing of this T cell receptor (beta chain) was carried out in a study of blood T cells in healthy people across ages. General study results and limits: Estimates based on one million T cells were treated as lower bounds.

A second PCR of about 7 to 11 cycles used a sample-barcoded 5' primer and a J-beta primer mix. MiXCR, run by TCRdb on the 5' RACE reads, gives a single entry per CDR3 protein. This repertoire shows roughly 930,000 distinct CDR3 sequences, around 46% found once; its top ten account for around an eighth. The CDR3 runs 14 residues. From germline, CDR1 is MGHRA and CDR2 YSYEKL. V was pared by 4 bases and J by 1 base, with 9 bases between. About this clonotype: What it binds is not known.

The receptor's source is a man between 25 and 39 years old in good health. Sequencing was performed on blood. The chain employs TRBV4-1 and TRBJ2-3; no clear D. The CDR3 coding sequence is TGCGCCAGCAGCCGCCCCATGGGCACAGATACGCAGTATTTT. Translating gives CASSRPMGTDTQYF.